This T cell receptor (beta chain) stems from a study of blood T cell repertoires in COVID-19. Study context: Sites across the United States, Italy and Spain contributed samples from acute and convalescent COVID-19. The analysed material was cDNA or gDNA that came from T cells, B-cell-depleted T cells, or PBMCs.

TCRdb keeps only in-frame clones here, not all; method: immunoSEQ multiplex PCR. The sample shows some 230,000 clones, 65% to 90% of them seen only once. Germline V lookup: CDR1 MDHEN, CDR2 SYDVKM. V gave up 6 bases and J gave up 0 bases, with 12 bases separating them. The CDR3 runs to 14 residues. The sample taken for sequencing was peripheral blood. The receptor comes from a woman between 45 and 60 years old with acute or convalescent COVID-19. The chain links TRBV28 to TRBJ2-7; TRBD1 might be the D (5 bases). CDR3 region: CASRLQGSSYEQYF. CDR3 bases: TGTGCCAGCAGACTCCAGGGTTCCTCCTACGAGCAGTACTTC.